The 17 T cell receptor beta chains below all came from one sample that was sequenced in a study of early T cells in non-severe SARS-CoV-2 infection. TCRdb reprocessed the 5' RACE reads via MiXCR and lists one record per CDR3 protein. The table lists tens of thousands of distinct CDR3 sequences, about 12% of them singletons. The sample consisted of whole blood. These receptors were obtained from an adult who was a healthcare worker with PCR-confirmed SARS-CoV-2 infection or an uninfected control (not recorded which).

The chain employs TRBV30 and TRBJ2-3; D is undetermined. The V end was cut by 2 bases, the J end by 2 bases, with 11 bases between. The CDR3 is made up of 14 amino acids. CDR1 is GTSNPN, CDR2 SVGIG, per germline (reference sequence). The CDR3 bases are TGTGCCTGGAGTAATATGGCGGCCACAGATACGCAGTATTTT. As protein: CAWSNMAATDTQYF.

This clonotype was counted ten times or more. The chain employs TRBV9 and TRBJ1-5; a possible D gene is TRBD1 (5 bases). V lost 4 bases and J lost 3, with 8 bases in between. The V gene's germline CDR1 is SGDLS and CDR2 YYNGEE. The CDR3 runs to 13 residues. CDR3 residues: CASSRGANQPQHF. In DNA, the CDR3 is TGTGCCAGCAGCCGCGGGGCCAATCAGCCCCAGCATTTT.

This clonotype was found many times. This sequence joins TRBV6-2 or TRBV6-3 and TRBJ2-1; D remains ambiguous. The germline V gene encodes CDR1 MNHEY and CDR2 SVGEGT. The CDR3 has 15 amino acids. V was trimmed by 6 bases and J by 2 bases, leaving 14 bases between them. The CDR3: CASSPYMSAYNEQFF. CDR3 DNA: TGTGCCAGCAGCCCTTACATGTCGGCCTACAATGAGCAGTTCTTC.

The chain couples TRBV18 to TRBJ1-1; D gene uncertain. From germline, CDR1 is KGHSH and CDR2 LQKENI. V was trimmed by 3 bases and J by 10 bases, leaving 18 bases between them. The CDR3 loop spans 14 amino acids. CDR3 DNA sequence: TGTGCCAGCTCACCCCGGCCGGCGCTTACGGGAGCTTTCTTT. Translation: CASSPRPALTGAFF.

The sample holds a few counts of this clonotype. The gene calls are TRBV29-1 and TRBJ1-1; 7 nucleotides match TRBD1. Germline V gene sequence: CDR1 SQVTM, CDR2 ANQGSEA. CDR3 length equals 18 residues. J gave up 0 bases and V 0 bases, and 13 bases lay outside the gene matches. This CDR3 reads CSVEDLGDRSSLNTEAFF. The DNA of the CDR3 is TGCAGCGTTGAAGATCTGGGGGACAGATCCTCCCTGAACACTGAAGCTTTCTTT.

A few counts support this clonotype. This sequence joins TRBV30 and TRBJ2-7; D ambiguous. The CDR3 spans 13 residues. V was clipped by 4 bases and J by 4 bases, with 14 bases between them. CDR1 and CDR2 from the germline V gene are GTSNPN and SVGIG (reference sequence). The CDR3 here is CAWTPNPGYEQYF. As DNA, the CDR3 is TGTGCCTGGACCCCAAACCCCGGTTACGAGCAGTACTTC. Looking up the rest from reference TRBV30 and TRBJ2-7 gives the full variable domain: SQTIHQWPATLVQPVGSPLSLECTVEGTSNPNLYWYRQAAGRGLQLLFYSVGIGQISSEVPQNLSASRPQDRQFILSSKKLLLSDSGFYLCAWTPNPGYEQYFGPGTRLTVT.

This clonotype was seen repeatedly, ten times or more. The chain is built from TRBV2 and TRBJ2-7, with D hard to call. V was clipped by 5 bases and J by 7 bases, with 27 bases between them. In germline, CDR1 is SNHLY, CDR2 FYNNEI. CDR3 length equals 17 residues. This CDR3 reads CASSPNLPRVRNGEQYF. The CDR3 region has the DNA TGTGCCAGCAGTCCAAACCTACCCCGGGTCCGGAATGGAGAGCAGTACTTC.

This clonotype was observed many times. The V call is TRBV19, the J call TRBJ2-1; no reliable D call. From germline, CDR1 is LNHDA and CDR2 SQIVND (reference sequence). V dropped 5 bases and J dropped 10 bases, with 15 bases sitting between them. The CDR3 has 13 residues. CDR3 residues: CASSENPNPEQFF. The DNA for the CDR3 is TGTGCCAGTAGTGAGAATCCCAACCCGGAGCAGTTCTTC.

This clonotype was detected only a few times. The CDR3 DNA reads as TGTGCCAGCTCACCGATTAGCGGGGGACAAGAGACCCAGTACTTC. This codes for CASSPISGGQETQYF. The V call is TRBV18, the J call TRBJ2-5, with 9 bases fitting TRBD2. This CDR3 has 15 residues. The V segment lost 3 bases and the J segment 2 bases; nucleotides outside the gene matches: 4. Germline V CDR1 and CDR2: KGHSH, LQKENI.

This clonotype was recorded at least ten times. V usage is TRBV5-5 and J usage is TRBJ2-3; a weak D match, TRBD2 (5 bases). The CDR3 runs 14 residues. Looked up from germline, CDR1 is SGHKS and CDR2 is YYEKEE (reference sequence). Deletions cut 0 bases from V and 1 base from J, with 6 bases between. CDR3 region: CASSLEGGTDTQYF. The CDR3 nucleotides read TGTGCCAGCAGCTTGGAGGGAGGCACAGATACGCAGTATTTT.

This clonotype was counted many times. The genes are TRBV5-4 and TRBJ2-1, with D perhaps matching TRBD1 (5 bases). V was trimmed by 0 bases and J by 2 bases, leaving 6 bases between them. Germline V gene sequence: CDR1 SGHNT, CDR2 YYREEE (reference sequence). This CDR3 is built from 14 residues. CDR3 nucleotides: TGTGCCAGCAGCTTGGTGACAGCCTACAATGAGCAGTTCTTC. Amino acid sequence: CASSLVTAYNEQFF.

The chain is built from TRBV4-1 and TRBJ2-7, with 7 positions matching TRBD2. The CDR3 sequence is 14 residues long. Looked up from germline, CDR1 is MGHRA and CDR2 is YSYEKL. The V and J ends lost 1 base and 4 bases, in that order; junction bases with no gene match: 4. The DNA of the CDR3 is TGCGCCAGCAGCCAAGCCCTAGCGGTGTACGAGCAGTACTTC. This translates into CASSQALAVYEQYF.

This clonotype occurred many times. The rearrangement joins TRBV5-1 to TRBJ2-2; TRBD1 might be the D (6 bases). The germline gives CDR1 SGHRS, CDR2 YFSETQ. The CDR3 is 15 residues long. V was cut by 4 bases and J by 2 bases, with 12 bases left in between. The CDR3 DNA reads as TGCGCCAGCAGCCCGAGGACAGTAAACACCGGGGAGCTGTTTTTT. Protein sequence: CASSPRTVNTGELFF.

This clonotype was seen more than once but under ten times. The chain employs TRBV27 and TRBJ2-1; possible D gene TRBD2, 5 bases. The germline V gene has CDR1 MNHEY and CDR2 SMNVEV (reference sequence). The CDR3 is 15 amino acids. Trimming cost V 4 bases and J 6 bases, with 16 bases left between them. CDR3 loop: CASSSPGGPSNEQFF. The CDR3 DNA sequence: TGTGCCAGCAGTTCCCCGGGCGGGCCCTCCAATGAGCAGTTCTTC.

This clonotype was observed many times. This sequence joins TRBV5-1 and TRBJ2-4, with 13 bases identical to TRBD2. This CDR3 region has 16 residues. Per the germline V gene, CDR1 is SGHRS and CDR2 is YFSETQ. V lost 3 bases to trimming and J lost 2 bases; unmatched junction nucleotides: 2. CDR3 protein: CASSSLAGGTKNIQYF. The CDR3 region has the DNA TGCGCCAGCAGCTCACTAGCGGGAGGGACCAAAAACATTCAGTACTTC.

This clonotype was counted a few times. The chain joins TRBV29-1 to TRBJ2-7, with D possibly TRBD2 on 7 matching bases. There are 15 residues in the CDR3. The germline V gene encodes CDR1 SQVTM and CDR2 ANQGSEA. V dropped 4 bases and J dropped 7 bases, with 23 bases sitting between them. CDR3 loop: CSVAPRRGRPGEQYF. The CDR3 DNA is TGCAGCGTTGCCCCCCGGCGGGGGCGGCCGGGAGAGCAGTACTTC.

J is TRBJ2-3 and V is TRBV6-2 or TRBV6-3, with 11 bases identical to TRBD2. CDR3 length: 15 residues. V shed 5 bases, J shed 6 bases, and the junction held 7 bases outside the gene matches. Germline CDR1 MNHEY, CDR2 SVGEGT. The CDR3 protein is CASSVAGGPWDTQYF. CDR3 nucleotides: TGTGCCAGCAGTGTAGCGGGGGGGCCATGGGATACGCAGTATTTT.